One and the same sample provided the 24 T cell receptor beta chains below, sequenced in a study of control samples from healthy donors and cancer patients. The table came from immunoSEQ multiplex PCR; TCRdb's copy has only in-frame clones and leaves some out. The table has about 100,000 clones, 80% to 90% seen once; the top ten hold around 14%. The sample was blood. The receptors derive from a young man in good health.

The gene calls are TRBV2 and TRBJ1-6, with 7 bases lining up with TRBD1. The V gene's germline CDR1 is SNHLY and CDR2 FYNNEI. V shed 6 bases, J shed 7 bases, and the junction held 3 bases outside the gene matches. The CDR3 loop spans 13 amino acids. CDR3 region: CASRWDRNSPLHF. For the CDR3, the DNA is TGTGCCAGCAGGTGGGACAGAAATTCACCCCTCCACTTT.

The rearrangement uses TRBV9 and TRBJ2-1, with 10 nucleotides matching TRBD1. The trim removed 0 bases at V and 7 bases at J, leaving 1 base unmatched. CDR1 and CDR2 (germline): SGDLS, YYNGEE. This CDR3 contains 14 residues. The CDR3 is CASSVGDRGNEQFF. In DNA, the CDR3 is TGTGCCAGCAGCGTAGGGGACAGGGGAAATGAGCAGTTCTTC. Combining the CDR3 with reference TRBV9 and TRBJ2-1 gives the whole variable domain DSGVTQTPKHLITATGQRVTLRCSPRSGDLSVYWYQQSLDQGLQFLIQYYNGEERAKGNILERFSAQQFPDLHSELNLSSLELGDSALYFCASSVGDRGNEQFFGPGTRLTVL.

This clone has just a few counts. The chain uses TRBV29-1 and TRBJ2-3; D remains unclear. This CDR3 has 12 amino acids. V lost 5 bases and J 3 bases, leaving 9 bases between the germline ends. The V gene's germline CDR1 is SQVTM and CDR2 ANQGSEA. The CDR3 loop reads CSVPLRTDTQYF. The DNA of the CDR3 is TGCAGCGTTCCCCTAAGGACAGATACGCAGTATTTT.

The rearrangement uses TRBV3-1 (or the pseudogene TRBV3-2) and TRBJ2-2; D remains unclear. In germline, CDR1 is LGHDT, CDR2 YNNKEL (reference sequence). The CDR3 is 14 residues long. The germline V and J ends were trimmed by 4 bases and 2 bases, with 8 bases remaining between them. The CDR3 loop is CASSRLDNTGELFF. The CDR3 nucleotides read TGTGCCAGCAGCCGTTTAGACAACACCGGGGAGCTGTTTTTT.

This chain connects TRBV3-1 (or the pseudogene TRBV3-2) to TRBJ2-1, with TRBD2 matching 10 bases. Germline V gives CDR1 LGHDT, CDR2 YNNKEL (reference sequence). The CDR3 length is 20 residues. The ends lost 4 bases at V and 0 bases at J; junction bases unmatched: 15. The CDR3 DNA sequence: TGTGCCAGCAGCCGAAGGGGAACTAGCGGGGCCTCAAGCTCCTACAATGAGCAGTTCTTC. This sequence encodes CASSRRGTSGASSSYNEQFF.

The chain joins TRBV3-1 (or the pseudogene TRBV3-2) to TRBJ2-5, with 10 nucleotides matching TRBD1. CDR1 and CDR2 from the germline V gene are LGHDT and YNNKEL (reference sequence). The CDR3 has 17 amino acids. The ends lost 7 bases at V and 4 bases at J; junction bases unmatched: 15. CDR3 bases: TGTGCCAGCAAGCCGGGACAGGGGATTAAAGGAGGAGAGACCCAGTACTTC. Translated, it gives CASKPGQGIKGGETQYF.

This clone was detected a few times. The rearrangement links TRBV6-6 to TRBJ2-3, with unresolved D. The germline V gene encodes CDR1 MNHNY and CDR2 SVGAGI (reference sequence). Trimming pared 4 bases from V and 5 bases from J, leaving 16 bases between. The CDR3 is 15 amino acids. CDR3 in amino acids: CASSSDVPWEDTQYF. CDR3 coding DNA: TGTGCCAGCAGTTCTGACGTCCCGTGGGAAGATACGCAGTATTTT.

Worth noting for this clone: Other DNA variants within this sample encode the same CDR3. This rearrangement joins TRBV3-1 (or the pseudogene TRBV3-2) to TRBJ1-6; no clear D. This CDR3 contains 15 residues. Trimming took off 0 bases at V and 7 bases at J, with 10 bases between the two ends. Germline loops: CDR1 LGHDT, CDR2 YNNKEL (reference sequence). The CDR3 DNA reads TGTGCCAGCAGCCAAGATCAAGGGTTCAATTCACCCCTCCACTTT. Protein sequence: CASSQDQGFNSPLHF.

This sequence joins TRBV12-3 or TRBV12-4 and TRBJ1-5; D not resolved. The CDR3 consists of 12 residues. Trimming pared 9 bases from V and 3 bases from J, leaving 9 bases between. CDR3 protein: CASQAYNQPQHF. The CDR3 bases are TGTGCCAGTCAAGCATACAATCAGCCCCAGCATTTT.

This clone showed up just once. The CDR3 reads CASSVRQGKETQYF. The DNA for the CDR3 is TGTGCCAGCAGCGTCAGACAGGGCAAAGAGACCCAGTACTTC. V usage is TRBV9 and J usage is TRBJ2-5; TRBD1 aligns across 7 bases. V was pared by 2 bases and J by 3 bases, with 4 bases of the junction left unmatched. Germline CDR1 is SGDLS and CDR2 is YYNGEE. This CDR3 has 14 amino acids. The full variable domain, with the rest looked up from reference TRBV9 and TRBJ2-5, is DSGVTQTPKHLITATGQRVTLRCSPRSGDLSVYWYQQSLDQGLQFLIQYYNGEERAKGNILERFSAQQFPDLHSELNLSSLELGDSALYFCASSVRQGKETQYFGPGTRLLVL.

This clone was detected only once. The gene calls are TRBV21-1 and TRBJ1-5; TRBD1 is the table's D call and was not checked against the DNA. TRBV21-1 is labeled a pseudogene. This CDR3 contains 16 residues. CDR3 DNA: TGTGCCAACCGGACAGCGACGATTTATAGCAATCAGCCCCAGCATTTT. Translation gives CANRTATIYSNQPQHF.

The genes are TRBV7-9 and TRBJ2-3; tentative D call: TRBD1 (6 bases). CDR3 length: 15 amino acids. The V and J ends lost 6 bases and 0 bases respectively, with 13 bases between them. Germline assignment: CDR1 SEHNR and CDR2 FQNEAQ (reference sequence). CDR3 nucleotides: TGTGCCAGCAGACGGACAGCAGCTAGCACAGATACGCAGTATTTT. This translates into CASRRTAASTDTQYF.

CDR3 bases: TGTGCCAGCAGCGTAGGTATCCGGGAGGAAAATGAGCAGTTCTTC. This sequence encodes CASSVGIREENEQFF. J is TRBJ2-1 and V is TRBV9, with 7 bases aligning to TRBD2. This CDR3 comprises 15 residues. V was pared by 0 bases and J by 7 bases, with 7 bases of the junction left unmatched. Looked up from germline, CDR1 is SGDLS and CDR2 is YYNGEE.

This clone appeared a few times. V and J are TRBV10-3 and TRBJ2-3, with 15 nucleotides matching TRBD2. Unmatched junction bases numbered 3, after V lost 5 bases and J lost 6 bases. This CDR3 contains 15 residues. Per the germline V gene, CDR1 is ENHRY and CDR2 is SYGVKD. In DNA form, the CDR3 reads TGTGCCATCAGTTGGGGGACTAGCGGGAGGGATACGCAGTATTTT. As protein: CAISWGTSGRDTQYF.

This clone is a singleton in its sample. The CDR3 loop is CASSGTGDQPQHF. CDR3 in DNA: TGTGCCAGCAGCGGGACAGGGGATCAGCCCCAGCATTTT. This chain connects TRBV3-1 (or the pseudogene TRBV3-2) to TRBJ1-5; 10 nucleotides align to TRBD1. Germline trimming cut 5 bases from V and 5 bases from J; bases unmatched to any gene: 0. CDR1 and CDR2 (germline): LGHDT, YNNKEL (reference sequence). The CDR3 contains 13 residues.

The rearrangement links TRBV4-3 to TRBJ1-2, with a tentative D call TRBD1 (5 bases). The germline gives CDR1 LGHNA, CDR2 YSLEER. V lost 1 base and J 5 bases, leaving 17 bases between the germline ends. This CDR3 region has 16 residues. This chain's CDR3 is CASSQGREGGKYGYTF. The CDR3 DNA sequence: TGCGCCAGCAGCCAAGGCAGGGAAGGAGGGAAGTATGGCTACACCTTC.

This chain connects TRBV27 to TRBJ2-3, with a tentative D call TRBD1 (6 bases). Germline assignment: CDR1 MNHEY and CDR2 SMNVEV (reference sequence). V shed 5 bases and J shed 9 bases, with 12 bases lying between them. The CDR3 is 12 residues long. Written as DNA, the CDR3 is TGTGCCAGCAGTCCAACAGGGCAGACGCAGTATTTT. This sequence encodes CASSPTGQTQYF.

V usage is TRBV18 and J usage is TRBJ2-7; possibly TRBD2 for D (5 bases). The CDR3 is 14 residues long. Trimming stripped 5 bases from V and 1 base from J, with 12 bases between. Germline V gene lookup returns CDR1 KGHSH and CDR2 LQKENI. DNA of the CDR3: TGTGCCAGCTCAGGCTCCGGGGTTTCCTACGAGCAGTACTTC. Its protein product is CASSGSGVSYEQYF.

V usage is TRBV6-6 and J usage is TRBJ2-2, with 9 bases aligning to TRBD1. This CDR3 contains 15 residues. The germline CDR1 and CDR2 sequences are MNHNY and SVGAGI (reference sequence). The junction had 6 bases not matched to a gene; V was cut back by 5 bases and J by 5 bases. The CDR3 bases are TGTGCCAGCAGTCCGGACAGGGGATCGACCGGGGAGCTGTTTTTT. Encoded protein: CASSPDRGSTGELFF.

This clone was seen once. This chain joins TRBV15 and TRBJ1-4, with D possibly matching TRBD1 (6 bases). CDR1 is LNHNV, CDR2 YYDKDF, per germline (reference sequence). The CDR3 runs 16 residues. The V and J ends lost 6 bases and 0 bases respectively, with 14 bases between them. The CDR3 DNA follows: TGTGCCACCAGTTCGACAGGCGATGCAACTAATGAAAAACTGTTTTTT. Protein sequence: CATSSTGDATNEKLFF.

V is TRBV5-4 and J is TRBJ1-2, with D unclear. This CDR3 has 15 residues. CDR1 and CDR2 (germline): SGHNT, YYREEE (reference sequence). The V end was cut by 2 bases, the J end by 3 bases, with 14 bases between. The CDR3 coding sequence is TGTGCCAGCAGCTTTGGTGTTAGGTCCGACTATGGCTACACCTTC. This codes for CASSFGVRSDYGYTF. The full variable domain, in which reference TRBV5-4 and TRBJ1-2 provide the parts outside the CDR3, is ETGVTQSPTHLIKTRGQQVTLRCSSQSGHNTVSWYQQALGQGPQFIFQYYREEENGRGNFPPRFSGLQFPNYSSELNVNALELDDSALYLCASSFGVRSDYGYTFGSGTRLTVV.

This rearrangement joins TRBV24-1 to TRBJ2-7; 12 positions agree with TRBD2. The germline gives CDR1 KGHDR, CDR2 SFDVKD. The CDR3 is 16 residues long. Losses at the gene ends were 3 bases for V and 1 base for J; bases not matched to a gene: 3. The DNA for the CDR3 is TGTGCCACCAGTGATAGTGGGACTAGCGGGTCCTACGAGCAGTACTTC. Its translation is CATSDSGTSGSYEQYF.

CDR3 amino acids: CSVIQAGGSYEQYF. In DNA form, the CDR3 reads TGCAGCGTTATACAAGCGGGAGGGTCCTACGAGCAGTACTTC. The rearrangement joins TRBV29-1 to TRBJ2-7; 10 positions match TRBD2. V dropped 5 bases and J dropped 1; count of bases not matched to a gene: 5. Germline CDR1 and CDR2: SQVTM and ANQGSEA. The CDR3 runs 14 residues.

The rearrangement links TRBV9 to TRBJ1-1; D is possibly TRBD1 (6 bases). From germline, CDR1 is SGDLS and CDR2 YYNGEE. The CDR3 is 13 amino acids. The germline V and J ends were trimmed by 0 bases and 5 bases, with 8 bases remaining between them. CDR3: CASSVATGTEAFF. CDR3 bases: TGTGCCAGCAGCGTAGCTACAGGGACTGAAGCTTTCTTT.